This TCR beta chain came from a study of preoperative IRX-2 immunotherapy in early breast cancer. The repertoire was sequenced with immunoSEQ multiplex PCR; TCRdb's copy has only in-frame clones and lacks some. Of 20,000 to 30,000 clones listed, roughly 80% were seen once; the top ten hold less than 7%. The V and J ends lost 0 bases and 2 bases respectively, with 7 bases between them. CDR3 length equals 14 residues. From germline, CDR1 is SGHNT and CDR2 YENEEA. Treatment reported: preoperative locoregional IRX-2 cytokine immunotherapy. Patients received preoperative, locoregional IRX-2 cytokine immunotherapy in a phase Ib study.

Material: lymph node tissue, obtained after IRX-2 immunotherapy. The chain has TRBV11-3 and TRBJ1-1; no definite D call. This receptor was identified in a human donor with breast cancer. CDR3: CASSLDGGNTEAFF. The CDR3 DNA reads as TGTGCCAGCAGCTTAGACGGAGGAAACACTGAAGCTTTCTTT. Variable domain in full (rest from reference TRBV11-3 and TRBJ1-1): EAGVVQSPRYKIIEKKQPVAFWCNPISGHNTLYWYLQNLGQGPELLIRYENEEAVDDSQLPKDRFSAERLKGVDSTLKIQPAELGDSAVYLCASSLDGGNTEAFFGQGTRLTVV.